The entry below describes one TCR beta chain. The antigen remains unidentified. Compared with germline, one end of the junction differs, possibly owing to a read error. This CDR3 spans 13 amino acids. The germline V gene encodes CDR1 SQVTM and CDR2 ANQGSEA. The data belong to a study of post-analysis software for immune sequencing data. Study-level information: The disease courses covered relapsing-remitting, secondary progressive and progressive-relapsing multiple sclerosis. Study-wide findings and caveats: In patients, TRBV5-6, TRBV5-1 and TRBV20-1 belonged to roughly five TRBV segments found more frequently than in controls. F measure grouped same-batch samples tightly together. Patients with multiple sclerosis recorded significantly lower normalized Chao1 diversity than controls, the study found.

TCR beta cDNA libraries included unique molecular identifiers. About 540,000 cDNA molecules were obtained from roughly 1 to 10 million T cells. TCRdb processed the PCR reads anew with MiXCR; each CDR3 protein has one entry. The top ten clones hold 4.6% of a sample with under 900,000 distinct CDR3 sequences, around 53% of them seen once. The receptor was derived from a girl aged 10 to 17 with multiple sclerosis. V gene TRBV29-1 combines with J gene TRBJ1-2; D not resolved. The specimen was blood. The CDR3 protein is CSVETGNPYGHTF. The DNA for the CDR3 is TGCAGCGTTGAAACGGGGAACCCCTATGGCCACACCTTC.